The rows below give T cell receptor beta chains drawn from one sample of a study of blood T cell repertoires in COVID-19. Only in-frame clones appear in the TCRdb table, and some are missing; sequencing was by immunoSEQ multiplex PCR. Of around 310,000 clones in the sample, about nine tenths were seen once. Sequencing was performed on PBMCs or T cells enriched from blood (not recorded which). The receptors here all came from a woman between 40 and 55 years old who had recovered from COVID-19. The CDR3 runs from the conserved cysteine through the conserved F or W. The D gene is left open where the match is weak. Part of the rows lack a size; the others show once, few, many or a class for expanded clones.

V gene	D gene	J gene	clone size	CDR3 length	CDR3 DNA	CDR3 protein
TRBV11-2	-	TRBJ2-7	few	12	TGTGCCAGCAGCTGGAGCTCCTACGAGCAGTACTTC	CASSWSSYEQYF
TRBV4-3	-	TRBJ1-1	once	16	TGCGCCAGCAGCCAAGGACCGGGGATCATGAACACTGAAGCTTTCTTT	CASSQGPGIMNTEAFF
TRBV3-1/TRBV3-2	-	TRBJ2-7	-	15	TGTGCCAGCAGCCAGGGGGGACAGATCTTTTACGAGCAGTACTTC	CASSQGGQIFYEQYF
TRBV7-3	TRBD1	TRBJ2-3	-	18	TGTGCCAGCAGCCCATTCGGGGTGGTGACAGGGGGCGCAAATACGCAGTATTTT	CASSPFGVVTGGANTQYF
TRBV5-6	-	TRBJ1-6	-	16	TGTGCCAGCAGCTTGCCCGGACAAAATCTTAATTCACCCCTCCACTTT	CASSLPGQNLNSPLHF
TRBV2	-	TRBJ1-2	-	15	TGTGCCAGCAGTGAAGCGGTTGACAGAGTCTATGGCTACACTTTC	CASSEAVDRVYGYTF
TRBV6-6	TRBD1	TRBJ2-7	once	14	TGTGCCAGCAGCCCCCGACAGGGGAGGTACGAGCAGTACTTC	CASSPRQGRYEQYF
TRBV11-2	TRBD1	TRBJ1-6	-	16	TGTGCCAGCAGCTTGAACTGGGACAGGGGTAATTCACCCCTCCACTTT	CASSLNWDRGNSPLHF
TRBV7-3	-	TRBJ1-3	-	13	TGTGCCAGCAGCCCCGACACTGGAAACACCATATATTTT	CASSPDTGNTIYF
TRBV7-2	-	TRBJ1-4	-	16	TGTGCCAGCAGCTTGAGAGGAGGGGCGTGGAATGAAAAACTGTTTTTT	CASSLRGGAWNEKLFF
TRBV12-5	TRBD1	TRBJ2-1	-	15	TGTGCTAGTGGTCCGGGACAGTCACTTTACAATGAGCAGTTCTTC	CASGPGQSLYNEQFF
TRBV2	TRBD1	TRBJ1-2	-	13	TGTGCCAGCAGCGGACAGGCAAGTCAGGGCTACACCTTC	CASSGQASQGYTF
TRBV5-1	-	TRBJ1-1	-	16	TGCGCCAGCAGCCGAGACGGGGAAGTCTTGGACACTGAAGCTTTCTTT	CASSRDGEVLDTEAFF
TRBV7-6	TRBD1	TRBJ2-2	once	16	TGTGCCAGCAGCTTAGTAGGACAGGTCAACACCGGGGAGCTGTTTTTT	CASSLVGQVNTGELFF
TRBV19	TRBD1	TRBJ2-5	-	15	TGTGCCAGTAGCCCCCTTCGACAGGGACAAGAGACCCAGTACTTC	CASSPLRQGQETQYF